This T cell receptor (beta chain) was obtained from a study of early T cells in non-severe SARS-CoV-2 infection. Germline V gene data show CDR1 as MNHNS and CDR2 as SASEGT. V was pared by 7 bases and J by 7 bases, with 11 bases of the junction left unmatched. CDR3 length equals 17 residues. One entry per CDR3 protein, called by TCRdb with MiXCR from the 5' RACE reads. The top ten clones hold about 7.8% of a sample with 86,000 or so distinct CDR3 sequences, 6% to 7% of them seen once. Regarding the study as a whole: VDJdb matches were skewed toward anti-spike CD8 T cell responses.

About this clonotype: As yet, its antigen is unknown.

The chain has TRBV6-1 and TRBJ2-2; 14 bases line up with TRBD2. The source of this sequence is an adult who was a healthcare worker with PCR-confirmed SARS-CoV-2 infection or an uninfected control (not recorded which). Sequencing input: whole blood. The CDR3 sequence is CASKIRLAGGRSGELFF. The CDR3 nucleotides read TGTGCCAGCAAGATAAGACTAGCGGGAGGGCGTAGCGGGGAGCTGTTTTTT.